A selection of T cell receptor beta chains follows, all from one sample in a study of CD8+CD57+ T cells in acquired aplastic anemia. TCRdb independently ran MiXCR on the reads; one entry per CDR3 protein. Altogether approximately 470,000 distinct CDR3 sequences are present, about a third being singletons, with the ten largest covering 0.75% to 0.95%. Sequenced sample: sorted CD4+, CD8+, or CD8+CD57+ T cells (not recorded which) from PBMCs. These receptors came from a human donor with aplastic anemia. CDR3s include the opening cysteine and the closing phenylalanine or tryptophan. A D gene is named only where the DNA matches it firmly. The size field is filled for only some rows; it gives once, few, many or a size class.

j_gene: TRBJ2-5; abundance: few; d_gene: NA; v_gene: TRBV7-3; CDR3aa: CASGRGVGAEETQYF; CDR3nt: TGTGCCAGCGGCCGGGGGGTGGGGGCGGAAGAGACCCAGTACTTC
j_gene: TRBJ2-7; abundance: many; d_gene: TRBD1; v_gene: TRBV29-1; CDR3aa: CSVEGSGTAYEQYF; CDR3nt: TGCAGCGTTGAAGGCTCTGGGACAGCTTACGAGCAGTACTTC
j_gene: TRBJ1-2; abundance: many; d_gene: TRBD1; v_gene: TRBV11-1; CDR3aa: CASSPPWGQVTPGYTF; CDR3nt: TGTGCCAGCAGCCCGCCTTGGGGACAGGTGACACCTGGCTACACCTTC
j_gene: TRBJ1-4; abundance: few; d_gene: NA; v_gene: TRBV2; CDR3aa: CASIRQSNEKLFF; CDR3nt: TGTGCCAGCATTCGGCAGTCTAATGAAAAACTGTTTTTT
j_gene: TRBJ1-3; abundance: few; d_gene: TRBD1; v_gene: TRBV5-4; CDR3aa: CASSLLDRAGNTIYF; CDR3nt: TGTGCCAGCAGCTTGCTGGACAGGGCCGGAAACACCATATATTTT
j_gene: TRBJ2-7; abundance: few; d_gene: NA; v_gene: TRBV7-2; CDR3aa: CASSQSSVLVQYF; CDR3nt: TGTGCCAGCAGCCAATCATCGGTTCTAGTTCAGTACTTC
j_gene: TRBJ1-6; abundance: many; d_gene: NA; v_gene: TRBV4-3; CDR3aa: CASSQDRRASPLHF; CDR3nt: TGCGCCAGCAGCCAAGATCGCAGGGCATCACCCCTCCACTTT
j_gene: TRBJ2-7; abundance: few; d_gene: NA; v_gene: TRBV20-1; CDR3aa: CSADPGATGVGEQYF; CDR3nt: TGCAGTGCTGACCCCGGGGCCACCGGGGTGGGCGAGCAGTACTTC
j_gene: TRBJ1-6; abundance: few; d_gene: NA; v_gene: TRBV19; CDR3aa: CAWRFQGGSNSPLHF; CDR3nt: TGTGCCTGGAGATTCCAGGGCGGTAGTAATTCACCCCTCCACTTT
j_gene: TRBJ1-5; abundance: NA; d_gene: NA; v_gene: TRBV12-3/TRBV12-4; CDR3aa: CASSPTGTDNQPQHF; CDR3nt: TGTGCCAGCAGTCCTACGGGGACGGACAATCAGCCCCAGCATTTT
j_gene: TRBJ2-7; abundance: NA; d_gene: TRBD1; v_gene: TRBV3-1; CDR3aa: CASSQHPGTDYEQYF; CDR3nt: TGTGCCAGCAGCCAACACCCCGGGACAGACTACGAGCAGTACTTC
j_gene: TRBJ2-7; abundance: NA; d_gene: TRBD1; v_gene: TRBV20-1; CDR3aa: CSARGTGGYEQYF; CDR3nt: TGCAGTGCCAGAGGGACAGGGGGCTACGAGCAGTACTTC
j_gene: TRBJ2-3; abundance: many; d_gene: TRBD2; v_gene: TRBV19; CDR3aa: CASSTGGGADTQYF; CDR3nt: TGTGCCAGTAGTACTGGCGGGGGGGCAGATACGCAGTATTTT
j_gene: TRBJ2-7; abundance: few; d_gene: NA; v_gene: TRBV10-3; CDR3aa: CASGAYSAYEQYF; CDR3nt: TGTGCCAGCGGCGCCTACTCAGCCTACGAGCAGTACTTC
j_gene: TRBJ2-7; abundance: many; d_gene: NA; v_gene: TRBV7-2; CDR3aa: CASRPGTPYEQYF; CDR3nt: TGTGCCAGCAGACCCGGGACACCCTACGAGCAGTACTTC
j_gene: TRBJ2-7; abundance: many; d_gene: NA; v_gene: TRBV5-1; CDR3aa: CASSFLDRAYEQYF; CDR3nt: TGCGCCAGCAGTTTCCTGGACAGAGCCTACGAGCAGTACTTC
j_gene: TRBJ2-2; abundance: few; d_gene: NA; v_gene: TRBV2; CDR3aa: CASSYRSLGELFF; CDR3nt: TGTGCCAGCAGTTATAGGAGCTTAGGGGAGCTGTTTTTT
j_gene: TRBJ2-5; abundance: NA; d_gene: TRBD1; v_gene: TRBV7-2; CDR3aa: CASSSGTGIETQYF; CDR3nt: TGTGCCAGCAGCTCCGGGACAGGCATTGAGACCCAGTACTTC
j_gene: TRBJ2-7; abundance: many; d_gene: NA; v_gene: TRBV7-2; CDR3aa: CASSLGQAGYEQYF; CDR3nt: TGTGCCAGCAGCTTAGGTCAGGCAGGCTACGAGCAGTACTTC
j_gene: TRBJ2-7; abundance: NA; d_gene: NA; v_gene: TRBV3-1; CDR3aa: CASSRVGSSYEQYF; CDR3nt: TGTGCCAGCAGCCGGGTGGGGAGCTCCTACGAGCAGTACTTC
j_gene: TRBJ2-5; abundance: many; d_gene: TRBD1; v_gene: TRBV19; CDR3aa: CASSQGVQETQYF; CDR3nt: TGTGCCAGTAGTCAGGGGGTACAAGAGACCCAGTACTTC
j_gene: TRBJ2-7; abundance: NA; d_gene: NA; v_gene: TRBV6-2/TRBV6-3; CDR3aa: CASSYPLDRYSYEQYF; CDR3nt: TGTGCCAGCAGTTACCCCTTGGACAGATACTCCTACGAGCAGTACTTC
j_gene: TRBJ1-2; abundance: many; d_gene: TRBD1; v_gene: TRBV20-1; CDR3aa: CSSKTGGVNGYTF; CDR3nt: TGCAGTTCAAAGACAGGGGGCGTCAATGGCTACACCTTC
j_gene: TRBJ1-5; abundance: NA; d_gene: TRBD1; v_gene: TRBV7-8; CDR3aa: CASSLEQGAQPQHF; CDR3nt: TGTGCCAGCAGCTTAGAACAGGGGGCCCAGCCCCAGCATTTT
j_gene: TRBJ1-2; abundance: NA; d_gene: NA; v_gene: TRBV6-1; CDR3aa: CASSPQGGAKGGYTF; CDR3nt: TGTGCCAGCAGCCCCCAAGGGGGGGCGAAAGGTGGCTACACCTTC
j_gene: TRBJ2-7; abundance: NA; d_gene: TRBD1; v_gene: TRBV27; CDR3aa: CASSLTGVFNEQYF; CDR3nt: TGTGCCAGCAGCCTGACAGGGGTGTTCAACGAGCAGTACTTC
j_gene: TRBJ1-2; abundance: many; d_gene: NA; v_gene: TRBV19; CDR3aa: CASKAGPSAYGYTF; CDR3nt: TGTGCCAGTAAGGCAGGTCCCTCTGCGTATGGCTACACCTTC
j_gene: TRBJ2-5; abundance: NA; d_gene: NA; v_gene: TRBV20-1; CDR3aa: CSARDFRERETQYF; CDR3nt: TGCAGTGCTAGAGATTTCAGGGAGAGAGAGACCCAGTACTTC
j_gene: TRBJ1-6; abundance: NA; d_gene: TRBD1; v_gene: TRBV2; CDR3aa: CASSPYTGTANSPLHF; CDR3nt: TGTGCCAGCAGTCCATACACCGGGACAGCCAATTCACCCCTCCACTTT
j_gene: TRBJ1-1; abundance: many; d_gene: TRBD1; v_gene: TRBV29-1; CDR3aa: CSVEPTQHGTGLTEAFF; CDR3nt: TGCAGCGTTGAACCAACGCAGCACGGGACAGGGCTTACTGAAGCTTTCTTT
j_gene: TRBJ2-1; abundance: NA; d_gene: TRBD1; v_gene: TRBV25-1; CDR3aa: CASSQGQGAWVRFF; CDR3nt: TGTGCCAGCAGTCAGGGACAGGGGGCCTGGGTCCGGTTCTTC
j_gene: TRBJ1-2; abundance: many; d_gene: NA; v_gene: TRBV7-3; CDR3aa: CASSLNAGGGYTF; CDR3nt: TGTGCCAGCAGCTTAAACGCCGGGGGTGGCTACACCTTC
j_gene: TRBJ2-1; abundance: few; d_gene: NA; v_gene: TRBV20-1; CDR3aa: CSARDQSYNEQFF; CDR3nt: TGCAGTGCTAGAGATCAGTCCTACAATGAGCAGTTCTTC
j_gene: TRBJ1-5; abundance: few; d_gene: NA; v_gene: TRBV24-1; CDR3aa: CATSDSGDFNQPQHF; CDR3nt: TGTGCCACCAGTGATTCAGGGGACTTTAATCAGCCCCAGCATTTT
j_gene: TRBJ2-7; abundance: many; d_gene: TRBD2; v_gene: TRBV19; CDR3aa: CASNPGRGEQYF; CDR3nt: TGTGCCAGTAACCCGGGGAGGGGCGAGCAGTACTTC
j_gene: TRBJ1-1; abundance: few; d_gene: NA; v_gene: TRBV9; CDR3aa: CASSVGVSTEAFF; CDR3nt: TGTGCCAGCAGCGTGGGGGTCAGCACTGAAGCTTTCTTT
j_gene: TRBJ1-2; abundance: many; d_gene: NA; v_gene: TRBV2; CDR3aa: CASRDTGDYGYTF; CDR3nt: TGTGCCAGCCGGGACACCGGGGACTATGGCTACACCTTC
j_gene: TRBJ2-7; abundance: few; d_gene: TRBD2; v_gene: TRBV25-1; CDR3aa: CASRDSGGSREQYF; CDR3nt: TGTGCCAGCAGGGATAGCGGGGGATCTAGGGAGCAGTACTTC
j_gene: TRBJ1-3; abundance: few; d_gene: NA; v_gene: TRBV12-3/TRBV12-4; CDR3aa: CASSFREAGNTIYF; CDR3nt: TGTGCCAGCAGTTTTAGGGAGGCGGGAAACACCATATATTTT
j_gene: TRBJ1-1; abundance: many; d_gene: NA; v_gene: TRBV19; CDR3aa: CASSALDPSEAFF; CDR3nt: TGTGCCAGTAGCGCTCTTGACCCCTCCGAAGCTTTCTTT
j_gene: TRBJ2-5; abundance: many; d_gene: NA; v_gene: TRBV15; CDR3aa: CATSRDRGYEETQYF; CDR3nt: TGTGCCACCAGCAGAGACCGAGGGTACGAAGAGACCCAGTACTTC
j_gene: TRBJ2-5; abundance: many; d_gene: NA; v_gene: TRBV9; CDR3aa: CASSAGQETQYF; CDR3nt: TGTGCCAGCAGCGCGGGACAAGAGACCCAGTACTTC
j_gene: TRBJ1-2; abundance: NA; d_gene: TRBD1; v_gene: TRBV12-3/TRBV12-4; CDR3aa: CASIPTTGNYGYTF; CDR3nt: TGTGCCAGCATTCCAACGACAGGGAACTATGGCTACACCTTC
j_gene: TRBJ2-5; abundance: NA; d_gene: NA; v_gene: TRBV12-3/TRBV12-4; CDR3aa: CASRRGQYQETQYF; CDR3nt: TGTGCCAGCAGGCGGGGACAGTACCAAGAGACCCAGTACTTC
j_gene: TRBJ2-1; abundance: many; d_gene: TRBD2; v_gene: TRBV24-1; CDR3aa: CATSALLAGDNEQFF; CDR3nt: TGTGCCACCAGTGCGTTGCTAGCGGGAGACAATGAGCAGTTCTTC
j_gene: TRBJ1-2; abundance: NA; d_gene: NA; v_gene: TRBV30; CDR3aa: CAWSADRLNYGYTF; CDR3nt: TGTGCCTGGAGTGCAGACAGGCTTAACTATGGCTACACCTTC
j_gene: TRBJ2-2; abundance: few; d_gene: TRBD1; v_gene: TRBV2; CDR3aa: CASRRDRGTTGELFF; CDR3nt: TGTGCCAGCAGGAGGGACAGGGGAACTACCGGGGAGCTGTTTTTT
j_gene: TRBJ1-6; abundance: many; d_gene: NA; v_gene: TRBV19; CDR3aa: CASGYLGGLGSPLHF; CDR3nt: TGTGCCAGTGGTTATCTAGGGGGTTTAGGCTCACCCCTCCACTTT
j_gene: TRBJ1-5; abundance: few; d_gene: NA; v_gene: TRBV19; CDR3aa: CASSISGASNSNQPQHF; CDR3nt: TGTGCCAGTAGTATATCGGGGGCCTCTAATAGCAATCAGCCCCAGCATTTT
j_gene: TRBJ2-7; abundance: NA; d_gene: TRBD1; v_gene: TRBV5-4; CDR3aa: CASSLMGQGISYEQYF; CDR3nt: TGTGCCAGCAGCTTAATGGGACAGGGGATCTCCTACGAGCAGTACTTC
j_gene: TRBJ1-6; abundance: many; d_gene: NA; v_gene: TRBV5-5; CDR3aa: CASSFWGANSPLHF; CDR3nt: TGTGCCAGCAGCTTCTGGGGGGCCAACTCACCCCTCCACTTT
j_gene: TRBJ2-2; abundance: NA; d_gene: TRBD2; v_gene: TRBV9; CDR3aa: CASSVASGRADTGELFF; CDR3nt: TGTGCCAGCAGCGTAGCTAGCGGGAGGGCCGACACCGGGGAGCTGTTTTTT
j_gene: TRBJ2-7; abundance: NA; d_gene: TRBD2; v_gene: TRBV5-6; CDR3aa: CASSSASGNTYEQYF; CDR3nt: TGTGCCAGCAGCTCGGCCAGCGGGAATACCTACGAGCAGTACTTC
j_gene: TRBJ2-3; abundance: NA; d_gene: TRBD2; v_gene: TRBV6-5; CDR3aa: CASSNLAGGDTQYF; CDR3nt: TGTGCCAGCAGTAACCTAGCGGGGGGAGATACGCAGTATTTT
j_gene: TRBJ2-7; abundance: NA; d_gene: NA; v_gene: TRBV12-3/TRBV12-4; CDR3aa: CASSLGRLDEQYF; CDR3nt: TGTGCCAGCAGTTTGGGGAGGCTCGACGAGCAGTACTTC
j_gene: TRBJ2-1; abundance: NA; d_gene: NA; v_gene: TRBV12-3/TRBV12-4; CDR3aa: CASSLASSNEQFF; CDR3nt: TGTGCCAGCAGTTTAGCCAGCAGCAATGAGCAGTTCTTC
j_gene: TRBJ2-7; abundance: few; d_gene: NA; v_gene: TRBV30; CDR3aa: CAGAQGYEQYF; CDR3nt: TGTGCCGGAGCGCAGGGGTACGAGCAGTACTTC
j_gene: TRBJ1-3; abundance: NA; d_gene: NA; v_gene: TRBV29-1; CDR3aa: CSATNQEIPGNTICF; CDR3nt: TGCAGTGCAACGAATCAAGAAATTCCTGGAAACACCATATGTTTT
j_gene: TRBJ2-7; abundance: NA; d_gene: TRBD2; v_gene: TRBV20-1; CDR3aa: CSAREREEEQYF; CDR3nt: TGCAGTGCTAGAGAGCGGGAGGAGGAGCAGTACTTC